This TCR beta chain was identified during a study of blood T cells in healthy people across ages. The use of a sample-barcoded 5' primer and a J-beta primer mix characterized a second PCR of roughly 7 to 11 cycles. TCRdb recomputed calls from the 5' RACE reads with MiXCR, one row per CDR3 protein. The table lists 1 million or so distinct CDR3 sequences, 20% to 25% of them singletons. The CDR3 totals 14 residues. Between the trimmed V and J ends, which lost 5 bases and 11 bases, there was a span of 21 bases. Per the germline V gene, CDR1 is MGHRA and CDR2 is YSYEKL. In addition, the sample was reused for a study of T cells of mothers and their children. As that report states: The authors identified no persistent microchimeric T cell clones.

V gene TRBV4-1 combines with J gene TRBJ2-5; D assignment may be TRBD1 or TRBD2 (6 bases each). The source material was blood. This TCR was sampled from a girl between 2 and 10 years old in good health. The chain's CDR3 is CASSRGLMEGEQYF. The DNA of the CDR3 is TGCGCCAGCAGCAGAGGGCTGATGGAGGGGGAGCAGTACTTC.